A single sample gave rise to the 30 T cell receptor beta chains below, sequenced in a study of a mutant IDH1 vaccine in newly diagnosed glioma. The method was immunoSEQ multiplex PCR; TCRdb's version includes in-frame clones alone and lacks a portion of them. Of about 68,000 clones detected, approximately 81% appear once; the ten largest clones hold around 12%. The time point denotes: week 35, safety follow-up. Alongside topical imiquimod, each dose of vaccine comprised 300 ug of mutant IDH1 20-mer peptide. These TCRs are of unknown antigen specificity. The sequenced sample was PBMCs, obtained from a glioma patient whose treatment included an IDH1 peptide vaccine. All receptors come from a man younger than 35 with glioma.

V and J are TRBV10-3 and TRBJ1-1, with TRBD1 as a possible D gene (6 bases). Trimming shortened V by 0 bases and J by 1 base, and 15 bases separated the two germline ends. This CDR3 contains 17 residues. Germline CDR1 ENHRY, CDR2 SYGVKD. The CDR3 protein is CAISESTGPVRNTEAFF. Written as DNA, the CDR3 is TGTGCCATCAGTGAGTCCACAGGGCCGGTACGGAACACTGAAGCTTTCTTT.

This clone was recorded only once. The chain links TRBV5-6 to TRBJ1-5; D might be TRBD1 (6 bases). The V end was cut by 0 bases, the J end by 2 bases, with 12 bases between. Germline loops: CDR1 SGHDT, CDR2 YYEEEE. The CDR3 spans 16 residues. The CDR3 protein is CASSLANRAGNQPQHF. The CDR3 DNA is TGTGCCAGCAGCTTGGCCAACAGGGCGGGCAATCAGCCCCAGCATTTT.

The chain has TRBV10-3 and TRBJ2-3; 8 bases are a match to TRBD1. Germline loops: CDR1 ENHRY, CDR2 SYGVKD. The CDR3 sequence is 15 residues long. The V and J ends lost 6 bases and 2 bases, in that order; junction bases with no gene match: 7. CDR3 coding DNA: TGTGCCATCAGCAACCGGGACAGGATCACAGATACGCAGTATTTT. Amino acids: CAISNRDRITDTQYF.

The chain couples TRBV7-9 to TRBJ2-1; no firm D call. Germline V lookup: CDR1 SEHNR, CDR2 FQNEAQ (reference sequence). The CDR3 is 13 residues long. Trimming took 3 bases from V and 6 from J, leaving 9 bases between them. The CDR3 DNA follows: TGTGCCAGCAGCTTGAGCCCCGGCAATGAGCAGTTCTTC. Translating gives CASSLSPGNEQFF.

The rearrangement uses TRBV30 and TRBJ2-1, with 9 nucleotides matching TRBD1. V lost 7 bases, J lost 4 bases, and 5 bases stayed unmatched. Germline loops: CDR1 GTSNPN, CDR2 SVGIG (reference sequence). CDR3 size: 13 residues. The CDR3 bases are TGTGCCTTCGCCGGGACAGGGTACAATGAGCAGTTCTTC. It translates to CAFAGTGYNEQFF.

The V and J genes are TRBV19 and TRBJ2-7; 11 bases align to TRBD1. Germline lookup yields CDR1 LNHDA and CDR2 SQIVND (reference sequence). The CDR3 runs 16 residues. Trimming at V came to 4 bases and at J to 3 bases, leaving 8 bases not matched to a gene. CDR3 sequence reads: CASSTFAGTGGYEQYF. The CDR3 DNA follows: TGTGCCAGTAGTACCTTCGCCGGGACAGGGGGCTACGAGCAGTACTTC.

V usage is TRBV28 and J usage is TRBJ2-7, with 10 positions matching TRBD1. There are 18 residues in the CDR3. Trimming at V came to 3 bases and at J to 3 bases, leaving 14 bases not matched to a gene. Germline CDR1 reads MDHEN; CDR2 reads SYDVKM. The CDR3, as DNA: TGTGCCAGCAGTTTCCTGCCTTCGGGACAGGGGACCGGCTACGAGCAGTACTTC. This gives the protein CASSFLPSGQGTGYEQYF. Full variable domain (remainder filled in from reference TRBV28 and TRBJ2-7): DVKVTQSSRYLVKRTGEKVFLECVQDMDHENMFWYRQDPGLGLRLIYFSYDVKMKEKGDIPEGYSVSREKKERFSLILESASTNQTSMYLCASSFLPSGQGTGYEQYFGPGTRLTVT.

This clone was picked up a small number of times. V gene TRBV30 combines with J gene TRBJ1-2, with D tentatively TRBD1 (5 bases). This CDR3 comprises 12 residues. The germline V and J ends were trimmed by 5 bases and 4 bases, with 11 bases remaining between them. CDR1 is GTSNPN, CDR2 SVGIG, per germline (reference sequence). The CDR3, as DNA: TGTGCCTGGGTAGGGGCGGGCTATGGCTACACCTTC. Its protein is CAWVGAGYGYTF.

This chain links TRBV5-1 with TRBJ1-3; 10 bases map to TRBD1. Germline CDR1 reads SGHRS; CDR2 reads YFSETQ. This CDR3 has 18 amino acids. V was pared by 3 bases and J by 3 bases, with 12 bases of the junction left unmatched. The CDR3 loop is CASSSGPGTGESGNTIYF. CDR3 bases: TGCGCCAGCAGCTCTGGTCCCGGGACAGGGGAGAGTGGAAACACCATATATTTT.

This clone was seen a handful of times. This rearrangement joins TRBV5-4 to TRBJ1-1, with D uncertain. The ends were cut back, 1 base at V and 5 bases at J, with 12 bases in the middle. Germline V gene data show CDR1 as SGHNT and CDR2 as YYREEE (reference sequence). This CDR3 comprises 14 residues. In nucleotides, the CDR3 is TGTGCCAGCAGCTTGAATCCAGGAGGGACTGAAGCTTTCTTT. This translates into CASSLNPGGTEAFF.

The chain is built from TRBV4-2 and TRBJ1-5, with no clear D. In germline, CDR1 is LGHNA, CDR2 YNFKEQ. Trimming took 0 bases from V and 0 from J, leaving 6 bases between them. The CDR3 loop spans 15 amino acids. In DNA form, the CDR3 reads TGTGCCAGCAGCCAAGACCGGTTTAGCAATCAGCCCCAGCATTTT. Translating it yields CASSQDRFSNQPQHF.

The V and J genes are TRBV11-3 and TRBJ1-3, with D possibly being TRBD1 (6 bases). From germline, CDR1 is SGHNT and CDR2 YENEEA. Trimming shortened V by 4 bases and J by 3 bases, and 10 bases separated the two germline ends. The CDR3 runs 14 residues. The CDR3 spells CASSSTGRGNTIYF. The CDR3 DNA reads as TGTGCCAGCAGCTCCACAGGGCGTGGAAACACCATATATTTT. Using reference TRBV11-3 and TRBJ1-3 for the parts outside the CDR3, the full variable domain is EAGVVQSPRYKIIEKKQPVAFWCNPISGHNTLYWYLQNLGQGPELLIRYENEEAVDDSQLPKDRFSAERLKGVDSTLKIQPAELGDSAVYLCASSSTGRGNTIYFGEGSWLTVV.

CDR3 DNA: TGTGCCACCAGCAGGGGAACTAGCGGGAGGGCCGATACGCAGTATTTT. This encodes CATSRGTSGRADTQYF. The chain has TRBV15 and TRBJ2-3, with 13 bases aligning to TRBD2. CDR1 and CDR2 from the germline V gene are LNHNV and YYDKDF (reference sequence). V shed 3 bases and J 6 bases; nucleotides not matched to a gene: 6. The CDR3 extends over 16 amino acids. Complete variable domain (other parts from reference TRBV15 and TRBJ2-3): DAMVIQNPRYQVTQFGKPVTLSCSQTLNHNVMYWYQQKSSQAPKLLFHYYDKDFNNEADTPDNFQSRRPNTSFCFLDIRSPGLGDTAMYLCATSRGTSGRADTQYFGPGTRLTVL.

The rearrangement links TRBV27 to TRBJ1-3; D unresolved. Deletions cut 0 bases from V and 0 bases from J, with 9 bases between. There are 16 residues in the CDR3. Germline CDR1 MNHEY, CDR2 SMNVEV (reference sequence). CDR3 sequence: CASSLSGSSSGNTIYF. In DNA form, the CDR3 reads TGTGCCAGCAGTTTATCGGGCTCATCCTCTGGAAACACCATATATTTT.

The rearrangement uses TRBV7-2 and TRBJ2-5; 13 bases match TRBD2. V gave up 1 base and J gave up 2 bases; unmatched junction bases: 7. Germline CDR1 reads SGHTA; CDR2 reads FQGNSA. This CDR3 has 18 amino acids. In DNA, the CDR3 is TGTGCCAGCAGCTTAGACCTACTAGCGGGAGGGTCACAAGAGACCCAGTACTTC. Its translation is CASSLDLLAGGSQETQYF.

This chain links TRBV7-9 with TRBJ1-1; D is ambiguous. The germline V gene encodes CDR1 SEHNR and CDR2 FQNEAQ (reference sequence). The CDR3 sequence is 15 residues long. Trimming pared 9 bases from V and 6 bases from J, leaving 23 bases between. DNA for the CDR3: TGTGCCAGTATTAACGGAGGCTCGAGGTTCGCTGAAGCTTTCTTT. Encoded protein: CASINGGSRFAEAFF.

J is TRBJ2-1 and V is TRBV7-3, with TRBD1 as a possible D gene (7 bases). The V end was cut by 5 bases, the J end by 4 bases, with 21 bases between. Germline loops: CDR1 SGHTA, CDR2 FQGTGA. The CDR3 is made up of 17 amino acids. CDR3 protein: CASSTRRGRGTYNEQFF. The CDR3 DNA follows: TGTGCCAGCAGCACCCGACGGGGCAGGGGGACTTACAATGAGCAGTTCTTC.

The chain joins TRBV11-2 to TRBJ2-1, with 9 nucleotides matching TRBD1. V dropped 2 bases and J dropped 6; count of bases not matched to a gene: 11. There are 17 residues in the CDR3. CDR1 and CDR2 from the germline V gene are SGHAT and FQNNGV. In nucleotides, the CDR3 is TGTGCCAGCAGCTTAATTTGGACAGGGGCGTACGCCAATGAGCAGTTCTTC. This encodes CASSLIWTGAYANEQFF.

The chain recombines TRBV2 with TRBJ1-4; 7 nucleotides line up with TRBD1. Germline values: CDR1 SNHLY, CDR2 FYNNEI. There are 13 residues in the CDR3. V lost 4 bases and J lost 8; bases outside the gene matches: 4. The CDR3 here is CASSGQGREKLFF. The CDR3 DNA sequence: TGTGCCAGCAGTGGACAGGGTAGAGAAAAACTGTTTTTT.

The J gene is TRBJ2-7, the V gene TRBV4-3, with TRBD1 identical over 7 bases. From germline, CDR1 is LGHNA and CDR2 YSLEER. V was pared by 3 bases and J by 4 bases, with 12 bases of the junction left unmatched. This CDR3 spans 16 amino acids. CDR3 coding DNA: TGCGCCAGCAGCCAGGCAGTACAGGGGTCGGCGTACGAGCAGTACTTC. Amino acid sequence: CASSQAVQGSAYEQYF.

The J gene is TRBJ1-2, the V gene TRBV25-1; D remains unclear. The V gene's germline CDR1 is MGHDK and CDR2 SYGVNS. V dropped 4 bases and J dropped 8 bases, with 20 bases sitting between them. The CDR3 has 15 amino acids. CDR3 nucleotides: TGTGCCAGCAGTGTGGTCGGAGAAACAACGGGGGGCTACACCTTC. Its protein is CASSVVGETTGGYTF.

The chain has TRBV28 and TRBJ1-5; D is undetermined. V lost 0 bases and J 3 bases, leaving 12 bases between the germline ends. Germline CDR1 is MDHEN and CDR2 is SYDVKM. The CDR3 consists of 16 residues. As DNA, the CDR3 is TGTGCCAGCAGTTTATGGGGAGGGCCGAACAATCAGCCCCAGCATTTT. Protein: CASSLWGGPNNQPQHF.

This chain uses TRBV4-3 with TRBJ2-2; D assignment may be TRBD1 or TRBD2 (6 bases each). Germline V gives CDR1 LGHNA, CDR2 YSLEER. This CDR3 is 19 amino acids long. Trimming removed 2 bases from V and 1 base from J, with 20 bases in between. The CDR3 DNA sequence: TGCGCCAGCAGCCAACCCCCTTTGGGGGGACAAGAGAACACCGGGGAGCTGTTTTTT. Translated, it gives CASSQPPLGGQENTGELFF.

This sequence joins TRBV2 and TRBJ1-1; D not certain. The CDR3 runs to 15 residues. CDR1 and CDR2 (germline): SNHLY, FYNNEI. V dropped 2 bases and J dropped 5 bases, with 15 bases sitting between them. DNA for the CDR3: TGTGCCAGCAGTGAAAGGGAGCTTATTGGGACTGAAGCTTTCTTT. Its protein product is CASSERELIGTEAFF. Variable domain in full (rest from reference TRBV2 and TRBJ1-1): EPEVTQTPSHQVTQMGQEVILRCVPISNHLYFYWYRQILGQKVEFLVSFYNNEISEKSEIFDDQFSVERPDGSNFTLKIRSTKLEDSAMYFCASSERELIGTEAFFGQGTRLTVV.

The CDR3 DNA reads TGTGCCAGCAAGGACAGCAACTATGGCTACACCTTC. It is translated as CASKDSNYGYTF. J is TRBJ1-2 and V is TRBV2; D may be TRBD1 (6 bases). The V gene lost 7 bases and the J gene lost 2 bases, with 8 bases spanning the gap. The CDR3 spans 12 residues. CDR1 and CDR2 (germline): SNHLY, FYNNEI.

The gene calls are TRBV7-2 and TRBJ1-2, with D possibly being TRBD1 (6 bases). Per the germline V gene, CDR1 is SGHTA and CDR2 is FQGNSA. The CDR3 loop spans 15 amino acids. The V end lost 5 bases, the J end lost 2 bases, and 15 bases lay between the germline ends. This CDR3 reads CASSPRPGQNYGYTF. The CDR3 DNA sequence: TGTGCCAGCAGCCCCAGGCCCGGACAGAACTATGGCTACACCTTC.

The genes are TRBV28 and TRBJ1-2; D call uncertain. The germline V gene has CDR1 MDHEN and CDR2 SYDVKM. V was clipped by 6 bases and J by 6 bases, with 23 bases between them. The CDR3 is made up of 16 amino acids. The chain's CDR3 is CASRYRPGHRADGYTF. The CDR3, as DNA: TGTGCCAGCAGATACCGTCCGGGCCATAGAGCAGATGGCTACACCTTC.

A few counts support this clone. V and J are TRBV15 and TRBJ1-2; D is unresolved. Looked up from germline, CDR1 is LNHNV and CDR2 is YYDKDF (reference sequence). The CDR3 covers 13 residues. Trimming shortened V by 0 bases and J by 5 bases, and 7 bases separated the two germline ends. CDR3 DNA: TGTGCCACCAGCAGAGATGGATCTTATGGCTACACCTTC. It codes for CATSRDGSYGYTF.

This chain connects TRBV30 to TRBJ2-1; either TRBD1 or TRBD2 may supply D (5 bases each). V was pared by 2 bases and J by 4 bases, with 15 bases between. This CDR3 region has 15 residues. The germline CDR1 and CDR2 sequences are GTSNPN and SVGIG (reference sequence). The CDR3 loop reads CAWSREDGAYNEQFF. The CDR3 DNA follows: TGTGCCTGGAGTCGAGAAGACGGGGCTTACAATGAGCAGTTCTTC.

V and J are TRBV2 and TRBJ2-7; D uncertain. The V and J ends lost 11 bases and 2 bases respectively, with 16 bases between them. The CDR3 is made up of 13 amino acids. In germline, CDR1 is SNHLY, CDR2 FYNNEI. In DNA, the CDR3 is TGTGCCTACACGACGGAGCTCCCCTACGAGCAGTACTTC. Encoded protein: CAYTTELPYEQYF.